Listed below are T cell receptor beta chains from one sample, sequenced in a study of shared clonotypes between healthy human individuals. TCRdb keeps only in-frame clones here, not all; method: immunoSEQ multiplex PCR. Of a few million clones listed, around 93% are singletons. Source material: naive CD4+ T cells from PBMCs. These receptors were taken from a man between 18 and 29 years old in good health. Some clones in this sample may be carry-over from other donors' samples. CDR3s include the opening cysteine and the closing phenylalanine or tryptophan. The D gene is left open where the match is weak. Rows give clone size only sometimes, using once, few, many, or a class for an expanded clone.

TRBV7-6,TRBJ2-7,NA,NA,CASSLIGPPYEQYF,TGTGCCAGCAGCCTCATAGGACCCCCCTACGAGCAGTACTTC
TRBV5-4,TRBJ2-3,NA,NA,CASSPAGASTDTQYF,TGTGCCAGCAGTCCGGCAGGGGCTAGCACAGATACGCAGTATTTT
TRBV12-1,TRBJ1-1,NA,NA,CASSFRGAEAFF,TGTGCCAGCAGCTTTAGGGGGGCTGAAGCTTTCTTT
TRBV2,TRBJ2-7,NA,TRBD1,CASSAAGGAYF,TGTGCCAGCAGTGCGGCAGGGGGCGCGTACTTC
TRBV5-1,TRBJ1-2,NA,TRBD1,CASSVQPGQGAAGYTF,TGCGCCAGCAGCGTACAACCGGGACAGGGGGCGGCTGGCTACACCTTC
TRBV7-3,TRBJ2-7,NA,NA,CASSLGENYEQYF,TGTGCCAGCAGCTTAGGGGAGAACTACGAGCAGTACTTC
TRBV6-5,TRBJ2-7,NA,TRBD1,CASRQQGAGYEQYF,TGTGCCAGCAGACAACAGGGGGCGGGATACGAGCAGTACTTC
TRBV5-1,TRBJ2-1,NA,TRBD1,CASIRDRGQGEQFF,TGCGCCAGTATCCGGGACAGGGGTCAAGGTGAGCAGTTCTTC
TRBV28,TRBJ2-7,NA,NA,CASRPPGRGASEQYF,TGTGCCAGCAGGCCGCCGGGCCGGGGGGCTAGTGAGCAGTACTTC
TRBV5-1,TRBJ1-2,NA,NA,CASRGSEFEALRKNYGYTF,TGCGCCAGCCGCGGGTCTGAATTCGAGGCATTACGGAAAAACTATGGCTACACCTTC
TRBV4-2,TRBJ2-7,NA,NA,CASSQEGYGSAYEQYF,TGTGCCAGCAGCCAAGAAGGGTACGGGAGCGCCTACGAGCAGTACTTC
TRBV2,TRBJ1-1,NA,TRBD1,CASRTGAQGTEAFF,TGTGCCAGCAGGACAGGGGCCCAGGGGACTGAAGCTTTCTTT
TRBV28,TRBJ1-2,NA,TRBD1,CASSPRTGTIGYTF,TGTGCCAGCAGTCCTAGGACAGGAACCATCGGTTACACCTTC
TRBV6-5,TRBJ1-3,NA,NA,CASRPPGSGNTIYF,TGTGCCAGCAGACCCCCAGGCTCTGGAAACACCATATATTTT
TRBV20-1,TRBJ2-3,NA,NA,CSPLNPDTQYF,TGCAGTCCCTTGAATCCAGATACGCAGTATTTT
TRBV30,TRBJ2-7,once,NA,CAWSVRSLRQMDF,TGTGCCTGGAGTGTAAGGTCGTTGAGACAGATGGACTTC
TRBV11-2,TRBJ2-3,NA,NA,CASSLDRVVDTQYF,TGTGCCAGCAGCTTAGATCGGGTTGTAGATACGCAGTATTTT
TRBV7-9,TRBJ2-5,NA,NA,CASSFQTIQETQYF,TGTGCCAGCAGCTTCCAGACTATCCAAGAGACCCAGTACTTC
TRBV7-8,TRBJ2-2,NA,NA,CATVERAASGELFF,TGTGCCACCGTCGAGCGGGCGGCTTCAGGGGAGCTGTTTTTT
TRBV6-1,TRBJ2-7,NA,NA,CASSEIRGNRDEQYF,TGTGCCAGCAGTGAAATCCGGGGGAATCGGGACGAGCAGTACTTC
TRBV11-3,TRBJ2-1,once,TRBD2,CASSLEGGYNEQFF,TGTGCCAGCAGCTTAGAGGGAGGGTACAATGAGCAGTTCTTC
TRBV6-5,TRBJ2-1,few,TRBD2,CASSSRTSGVYNEQFF,TGTGCCAGCAGTTCAAGGACTAGCGGGGTCTACAATGAGCAGTTCTTC
TRBV5-4,TRBJ2-5,NA,NA,CASSPRQTSQETQYF,TGTGCCAGCAGCCCCCGACAGACCTCCCAAGAGACCCAGTACTTC
TRBV7-2,TRBJ1-2,NA,NA,CASSLVGSHYGYTF,TGTGCCAGCAGCTTAGTCGGGTCCCACTATGGCTACACCTTC
TRBV9,TRBJ2-7,NA,NA,CASSPIVGGDEQYF,TGTGCCAGCAGCCCTATTGTAGGGGGAGACGAGCAGTACTTC
TRBV6-1,TRBJ1-5,once,NA,CASSEALRADREFQPQHF,TGTGCCAGCAGTGAAGCGCTCAGGGCAGATCGTGAATTTCAGCCCCAGCATTTT
TRBV11-3,TRBJ2-1,NA,NA,CASSLDRPNEQFF,TGTGCCAGCAGCTTAGATCGCCCTAATGAGCAGTTCTTC
TRBV7-7,TRBJ2-7,NA,TRBD1,CASSPGTGSFEQYF,TGTGCCAGCAGCCCCGGGACAGGGTCCTTCGAGCAGTACTTC
TRBV11-3,TRBJ2-1,NA,NA,CASSLTTPDYNEQFF,TGTGCCAGCAGCTTGACTACTCCCGATTACAATGAGCAGTTCTTC
TRBV7-8,TRBJ2-2,NA,NA,CASSLVEGVLTGELFF,TGTGCCAGCAGCTTAGTGGAGGGAGTCCTCACCGGGGAGCTGTTTTTT
TRBV28,TRBJ1-1,NA,TRBD1,CASSLSRQGGITEAFF,TGTGCCAGCAGTTTATCACGGCAGGGGGGAATAACTGAAGCTTTCTTT
TRBV5-4,TRBJ2-7,NA,NA,CASSGDQGRYEQYF,TGTGCCAGCAGCGGGGATCAGGGGCGCTACGAGCAGTACTTC
TRBV4-2,TRBJ2-1,NA,NA,CASSPRTQGGYNEQFF,TGTGCCAGCAGCCCAAGGACGCAGGGGGGCTACAATGAGCAGTTCTTC
TRBV2,TRBJ1-5,NA,NA,CASSASVASNQPQHF,TGTGCCAGCAGTGCTTCGGTAGCGAGCAATCAGCCCCAGCATTTT
TRBV7-2,TRBJ1-2,NA,NA,CASSVREGFGRANYGYTF,TGTGCCAGCAGCGTACGAGAAGGTTTTGGCAGGGCTAACTATGGCTACACCTTC
TRBV28,TRBJ1-2,NA,NA,CASSFGGLYGYTF,TGTGCCAGCAGTTTTGGCGGGCTCTATGGCTACACCTTC
TRBV18,TRBJ2-2,NA,TRBD1,CASSLGQGRTGELFF,TGTGCCAGCTCACTTGGACAGGGGCGGACCGGGGAGCTGTTTTTT
TRBV6-1,TRBJ2-1,NA,NA,CASSDERSRFEQFF,TGTGCCAGCAGTGACGAAAGGAGTCGGTTTGAGCAGTTCTTC
TRBV7-2,TRBJ2-4,once,NA,CASSDSRPVAKNIQYF,TGTGCCAGCAGCGACAGCAGACCCGTAGCCAAAAACATTCAGTACTTC
TRBV7-3,TRBJ2-1,once,TRBD2,CASSLNPAGANEQFF,TGTGCCAGCAGCTTAAACCCAGCGGGAGCCAATGAGCAGTTCTTC
TRBV28,TRBJ2-1,NA,NA,CASSSPDGYNEQFF,TGTGCCAGCAGTTCCCCGGACGGATACAATGAGCAGTTCTTC
TRBV5-1,TRBJ1-1,NA,NA,CASSLGSEGEAFF,TGCGCCAGCAGCTTGGGCAGCGAGGGGGAAGCTTTCTTT
TRBV29-1,TRBJ2-3,NA,NA,CSAAPRMTDTQYF,TGCAGCGCCGCCCCAAGGATGACAGATACGCAGTATTTT
TRBV6-1,TRBJ2-7,NA,NA,CASSDPQGSFEQYF,TGTGCCAGCAGTGATCCGCAGGGTTCATTCGAGCAGTACTTC
TRBV7-3,TRBJ2-2,NA,TRBD2,CASSLTAGGTGELFF,TGTGCCAGCAGCTTAACGGCGGGAGGGACCGGGGAGCTGTTTTTT
TRBV6-4,TRBJ1-1,few,NA,CASSAQMNTEAFF,TGTGCCAGCAGTGCACAGATGAACACTGAAGCTTTCTTT
TRBV9,TRBJ2-7,NA,TRBD2,CASSVALLAGGLSPTPGNEQYF,TGTGCCAGCAGCGTAGCTCTTCTAGCGGGAGGATTGTCCCCAACCCCAGGGAACGAGCAGTACTTC
TRBV5-1,TRBJ2-1,NA,NA,CASSLTGSYNEQFF,TGCGCCAGCAGCTTGACCGGCTCCTACAATGAGCAGTTCTTC
TRBV19,TRBJ2-7,NA,NA,CASTQTQGGYYEQYF,TGTGCCAGTACCCAAACCCAGGGAGGTTACTACGAGCAGTACTTC
TRBV19,TRBJ1-2,NA,NA,CASSPGHNLPYGYTF,TGTGCCAGTAGCCCCGGACACAACCTGCCCTATGGCTACACCTTC
TRBV5-1,TRBJ2-5,NA,NA,CASSLVDQETQYF,TGCGCCAGCAGCTTGGTGGACCAAGAGACCCAGTACTTC